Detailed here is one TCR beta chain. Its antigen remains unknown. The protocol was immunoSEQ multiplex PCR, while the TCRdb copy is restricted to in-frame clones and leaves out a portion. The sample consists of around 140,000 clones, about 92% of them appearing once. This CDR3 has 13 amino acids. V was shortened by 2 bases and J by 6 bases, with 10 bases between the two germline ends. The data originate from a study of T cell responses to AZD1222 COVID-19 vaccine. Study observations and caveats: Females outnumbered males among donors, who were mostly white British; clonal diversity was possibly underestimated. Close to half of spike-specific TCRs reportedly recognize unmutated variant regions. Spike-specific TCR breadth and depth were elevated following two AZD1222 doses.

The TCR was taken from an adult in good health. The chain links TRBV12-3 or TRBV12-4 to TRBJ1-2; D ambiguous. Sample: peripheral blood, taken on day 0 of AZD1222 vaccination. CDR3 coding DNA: TGTGCCAGCAGTTTATACCCCACAAATGGCTACACCTTC. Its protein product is CASSLYPTNGYTF.